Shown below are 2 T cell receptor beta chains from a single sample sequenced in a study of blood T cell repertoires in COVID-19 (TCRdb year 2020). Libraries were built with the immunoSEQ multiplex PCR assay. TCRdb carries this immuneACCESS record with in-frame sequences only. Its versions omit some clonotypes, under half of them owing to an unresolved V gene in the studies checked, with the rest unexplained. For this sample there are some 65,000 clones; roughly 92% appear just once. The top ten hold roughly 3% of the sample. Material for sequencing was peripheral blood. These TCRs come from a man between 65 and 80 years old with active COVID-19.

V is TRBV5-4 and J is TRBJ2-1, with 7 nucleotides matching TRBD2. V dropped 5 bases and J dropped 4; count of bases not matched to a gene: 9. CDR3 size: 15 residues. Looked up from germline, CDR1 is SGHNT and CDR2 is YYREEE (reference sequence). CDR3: CASSRMGGGYNEQFF. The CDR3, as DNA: TGTGCCAGCAGTCGAATGGGGGGGGGTTACAATGAGCAGTTCTTC.

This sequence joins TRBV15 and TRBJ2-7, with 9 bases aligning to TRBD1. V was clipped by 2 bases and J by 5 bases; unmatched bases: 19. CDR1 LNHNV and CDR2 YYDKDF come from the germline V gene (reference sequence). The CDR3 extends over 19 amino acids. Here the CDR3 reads CATSRTPTAAWTGDNEQYF. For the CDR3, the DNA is TGTGCCACCAGCAGAACCCCTACCGCGGCTTGGACAGGGGATAACGAGCAGTACTTC.